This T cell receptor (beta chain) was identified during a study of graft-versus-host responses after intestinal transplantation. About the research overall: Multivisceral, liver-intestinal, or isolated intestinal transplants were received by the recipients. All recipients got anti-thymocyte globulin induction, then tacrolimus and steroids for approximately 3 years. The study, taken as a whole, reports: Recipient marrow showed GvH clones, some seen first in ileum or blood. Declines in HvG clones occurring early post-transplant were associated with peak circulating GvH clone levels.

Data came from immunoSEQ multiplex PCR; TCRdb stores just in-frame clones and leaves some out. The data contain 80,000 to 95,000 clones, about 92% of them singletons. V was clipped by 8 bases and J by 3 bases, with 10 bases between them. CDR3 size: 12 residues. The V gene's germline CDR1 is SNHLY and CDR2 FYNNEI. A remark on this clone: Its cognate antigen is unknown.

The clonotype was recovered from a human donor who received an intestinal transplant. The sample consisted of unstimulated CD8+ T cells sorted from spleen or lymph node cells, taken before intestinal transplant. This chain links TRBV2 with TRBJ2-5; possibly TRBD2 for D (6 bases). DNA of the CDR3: TGTGCCAGCCGGGAGAGGGAAGAGACCCAGTACTTC. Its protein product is CASREREETQYF.